This record covers a single T cell receptor (beta chain). The target antigen is unknown. In germline, CDR1 is ENHRY, CDR2 SYGVKD. This CDR3 contains 14 residues. The ends were cut back, 6 bases at V and 1 base at J, with 10 bases in the middle. The record originates from a study of naive and memory T cell subsets. An oligonucleotide containing a UMI was ligated to the 3' end of TCR cDNA. RNA was extracted from around 2.5 ml of whole blood of healthy adults. Cells were not sorted; total RNA input targeted roughly 1 to 1,100 ng. Study outcomes and limitations: This RNA-based method may be sensitive to activation-related transcript changes.

Ligated cDNA underwent four rounds of PCR with nested alpha and beta constant region primers and SP2. Alpha and beta constant region primers primed reverse transcription for blood and skin samples. TCRdb itself ran the 5' RACE reads through MiXCR, one entry per CDR3 protein. This table has about 220 distinct CDR3 sequences, 98% appearing once. V gene TRBV10-3 combines with J gene TRBJ1-3, with a tentative D call TRBD1 (6 bases). This receptor was obtained from a female donor in good health. This table probably holds off-target reads from a library built for another chain. CDR3 loop: CAIRRTVSGNTIYF. DNA for the CDR3: TGTGCCATCAGGAGGACAGTTTCTGGAAACACCATATATTTT.